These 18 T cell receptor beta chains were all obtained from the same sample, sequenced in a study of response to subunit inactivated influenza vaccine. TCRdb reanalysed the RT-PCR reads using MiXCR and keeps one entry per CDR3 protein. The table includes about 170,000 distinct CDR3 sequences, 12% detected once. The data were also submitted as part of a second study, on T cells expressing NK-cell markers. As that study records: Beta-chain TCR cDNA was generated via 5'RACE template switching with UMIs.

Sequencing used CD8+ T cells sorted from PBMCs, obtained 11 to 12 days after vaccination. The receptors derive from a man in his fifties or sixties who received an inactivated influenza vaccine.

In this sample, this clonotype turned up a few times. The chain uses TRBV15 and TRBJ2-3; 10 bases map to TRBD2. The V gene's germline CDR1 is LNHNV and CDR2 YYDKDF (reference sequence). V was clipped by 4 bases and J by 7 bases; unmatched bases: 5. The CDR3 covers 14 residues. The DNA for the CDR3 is TGTGCCACCAGCACAGGACTAGCGGCATATACGCAGTATTTT. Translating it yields CATSTGLAAYTQYF.

CDR3 sequence: CASSPTSGGKTGELFF. In nucleotides, the CDR3 is TGTGCCAGCAGCCCGACTAGCGGGGGGAAAACCGGGGAGCTGTTTTTT. The chain employs TRBV7-9 and TRBJ2-2, with 13 nucleotides matching TRBD2. This CDR3 region has 16 residues. CDR1 is SEHNR and CDR2 is FQNEAQ in the germline V gene (reference sequence). J gave up 5 bases and V 5 bases, and 5 bases lay outside the gene matches.

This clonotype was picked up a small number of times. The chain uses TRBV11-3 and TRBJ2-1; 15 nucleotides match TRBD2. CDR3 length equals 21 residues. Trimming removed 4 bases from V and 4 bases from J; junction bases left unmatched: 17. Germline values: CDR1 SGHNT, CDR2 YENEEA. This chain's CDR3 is CASSSEGLAGGHTRVYNEQFF. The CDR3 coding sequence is TGTGCCAGCAGCTCGGAGGGACTAGCGGGAGGACACACTCGGGTTTACAATGAGCAGTTCTTC.

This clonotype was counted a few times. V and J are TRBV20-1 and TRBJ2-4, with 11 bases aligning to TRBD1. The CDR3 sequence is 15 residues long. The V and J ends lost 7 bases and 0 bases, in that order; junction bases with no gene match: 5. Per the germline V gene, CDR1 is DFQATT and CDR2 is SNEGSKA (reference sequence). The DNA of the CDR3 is TGCAGTGGGGACAGGGGGGGATTAGCCAAAAACATTCAGTACTTC. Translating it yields CSGDRGGLAKNIQYF.

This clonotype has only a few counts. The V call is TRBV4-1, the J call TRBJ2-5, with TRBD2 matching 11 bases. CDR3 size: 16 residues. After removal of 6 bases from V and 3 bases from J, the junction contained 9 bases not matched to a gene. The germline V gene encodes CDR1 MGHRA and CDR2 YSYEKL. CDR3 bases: TGCGCCAGCAGTTACCGGCAACTAGCGGGGGAAGAGACCCAGTACTTC. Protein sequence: CASSYRQLAGEETQYF.

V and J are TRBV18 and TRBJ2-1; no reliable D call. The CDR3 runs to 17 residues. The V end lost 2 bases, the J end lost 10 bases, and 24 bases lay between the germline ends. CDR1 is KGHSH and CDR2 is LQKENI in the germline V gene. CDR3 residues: CASSPDTPLPRNAEQFF. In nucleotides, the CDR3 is TGTGCCAGCTCACCAGACACTCCGCTTCCCCGCAATGCGGAGCAGTTCTTC. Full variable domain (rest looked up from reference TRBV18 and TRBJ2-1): NAGVMQNPRHLVRRRGQEARLRCSPMKGHSHVYWYRQLPEEGLKFMVYLQKENIIDESGMPKERFSAEFPKEGPSILRIQQVVRGDSAAYFCASSPDTPLPRNAEQFFGPGTRLTVL.

CDR3 protein: CSAVGAGGGTDTQYF. CDR3 nucleotide sequence: TGCAGTGCTGTCGGGGCCGGGGGAGGGACAGATACGCAGTATTTT. The rearrangement uses TRBV20-1 and TRBJ2-3; 7 nucleotides match TRBD2. CDR3 size: 15 residues. The germline CDR1 and CDR2 sequences are DFQATT and SNEGSKA (reference sequence). V shed 5 bases, J shed 3 bases, and the junction held 11 bases outside the gene matches.

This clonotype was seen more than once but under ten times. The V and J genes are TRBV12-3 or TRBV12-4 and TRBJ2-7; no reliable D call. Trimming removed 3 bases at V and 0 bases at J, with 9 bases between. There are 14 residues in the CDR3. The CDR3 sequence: CASSFFDGSYEQYF. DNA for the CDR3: TGTGCCAGCAGTTTTTTTGACGGCTCCTACGAGCAGTACTTC.

CDR3 DNA sequence: TGTGCCAGCAGCTCCCTCCTCGGGGAGCGGGAGGGAGAGACGCAGTATTTT. As protein: CASSSLLGEREGETQYF. This chain links TRBV7-8 with TRBJ2-3; 10 bases are a match to TRBD2. CDR1 is SGHVS and CDR2 is FQNEAQ in the germline V gene. Trimming cost V 4 bases and J 9 bases; bases outside gene matches: 16. There are 17 residues in the CDR3.

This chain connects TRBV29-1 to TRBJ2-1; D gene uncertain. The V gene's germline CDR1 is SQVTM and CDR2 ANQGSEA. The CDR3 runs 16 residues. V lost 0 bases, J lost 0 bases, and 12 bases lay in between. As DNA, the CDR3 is TGCAGCGTTGAAGATCTGGAAGAGCGCTCCTACAATGAGCAGTTCTTC. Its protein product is CSVEDLEERSYNEQFF.

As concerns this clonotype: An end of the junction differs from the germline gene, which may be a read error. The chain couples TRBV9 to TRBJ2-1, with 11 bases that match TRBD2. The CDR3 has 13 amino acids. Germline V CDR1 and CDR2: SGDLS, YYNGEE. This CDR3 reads CASSLGTSGEQIF. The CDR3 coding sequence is TGTGCCAGCAGCCTTGGGACTAGCGGCGAGCAGATCTTC.

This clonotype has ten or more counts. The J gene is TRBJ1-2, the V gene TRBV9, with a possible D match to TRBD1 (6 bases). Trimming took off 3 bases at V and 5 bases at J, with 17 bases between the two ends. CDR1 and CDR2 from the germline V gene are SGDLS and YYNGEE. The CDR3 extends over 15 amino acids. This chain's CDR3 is CASSAGAGRGYGYTF. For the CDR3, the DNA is TGTGCCAGCAGCGCAGGGGCAGGGAGAGGGTATGGCTACACCTTC. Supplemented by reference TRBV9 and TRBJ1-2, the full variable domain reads DSGVTQTPKHLITATGQRVTLRCSPRSGDLSVYWYQQSLDQGLQFLIQYYNGEERAKGNILERFSAQQFPDLHSELNLSSLELGDSALYFCASSAGAGRGYGYTFGSGTRLTVV.

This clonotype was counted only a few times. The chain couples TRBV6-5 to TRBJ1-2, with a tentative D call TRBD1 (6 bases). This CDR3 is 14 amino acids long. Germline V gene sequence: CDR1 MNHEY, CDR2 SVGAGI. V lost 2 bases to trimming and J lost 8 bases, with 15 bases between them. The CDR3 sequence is CASSYGVVGGGYTF. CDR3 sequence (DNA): TGTGCCAGCAGTTACGGAGTAGTGGGGGGCGGCTACACCTTC.

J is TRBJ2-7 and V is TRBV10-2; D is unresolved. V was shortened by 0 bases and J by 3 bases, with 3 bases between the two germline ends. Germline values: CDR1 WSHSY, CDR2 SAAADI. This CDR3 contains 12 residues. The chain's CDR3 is CASSESFYEQYF. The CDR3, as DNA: TGCGCCAGCAGTGAGTCCTTCTACGAGCAGTACTTC.

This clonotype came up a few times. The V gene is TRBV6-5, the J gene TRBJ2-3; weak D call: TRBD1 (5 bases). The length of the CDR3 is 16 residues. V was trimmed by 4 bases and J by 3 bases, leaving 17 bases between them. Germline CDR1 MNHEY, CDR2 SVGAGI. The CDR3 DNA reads TGTGCCAGCAGTTTCACCGGACAAGTCATGACAGATACGCAGTATTTT. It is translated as CASSFTGQVMTDTQYF.

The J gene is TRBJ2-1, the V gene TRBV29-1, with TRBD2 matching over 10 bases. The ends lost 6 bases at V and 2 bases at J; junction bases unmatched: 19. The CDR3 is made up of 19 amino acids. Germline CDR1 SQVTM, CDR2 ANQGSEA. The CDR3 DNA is TGCAGCGTCAAATTTGGGGAAGCGGGAGGGCAACCCGCCTACAATGAGCAGTTCTTC. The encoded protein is CSVKFGEAGGQPAYNEQFF.

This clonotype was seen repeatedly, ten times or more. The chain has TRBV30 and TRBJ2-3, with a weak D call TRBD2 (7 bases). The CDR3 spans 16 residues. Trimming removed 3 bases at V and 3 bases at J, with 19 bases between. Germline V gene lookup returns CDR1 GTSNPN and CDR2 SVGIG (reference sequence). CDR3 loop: CAWRHLRGGRTDTQYF. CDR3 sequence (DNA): TGTGCCTGGAGGCATCTTAGGGGGGGTCGTACAGATACGCAGTATTTT.

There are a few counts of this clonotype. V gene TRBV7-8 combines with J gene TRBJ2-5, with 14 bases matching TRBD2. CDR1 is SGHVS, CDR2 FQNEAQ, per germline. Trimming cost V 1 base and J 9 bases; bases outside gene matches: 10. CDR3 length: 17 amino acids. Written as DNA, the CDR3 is TGTGCCAGCAGCTTAGATCGACTAGCGGGAGGGGGTTGGGCCCAGTACTTC. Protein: CASSLDRLAGGGWAQYF.